Listed below are T cell receptor beta chains from one sample, sequenced in a study of shared clonotypes between healthy human individuals. Produced via immunoSEQ multiplex PCR; TCRdb's table is partial and in-frame only. The data show approximately 2.3 million clones, roughly 93% seen once. Material: naive CD4+ T cells from PBMCs. Receptors originate from a man aged 18 to 29 in good health. Some clones in this sample may be carry-over from other donors' samples. The CDR3 runs from the conserved cysteine through the conserved F or W. A D gene is named only where the DNA matches it firmly. Some rows mark clone size as missing; the rest say once, few, many or name a class of expanded clone.

v_call	j_call	d_call	clone_size	cdr3_aa	cdr3_nt
TRBV4-1	TRBJ1-4	-	-	CASQGGGYEKLFF	TGCGCCAGCCAGGGTGGGGGATATGAAAAACTGTTTTTT
TRBV9	TRBJ2-7	-	-	CASSVGGGSISYEQYF	TGTGCCAGCAGCGTAGGGGGTGGGAGCATCTCCTACGAGCAGTACTTC
TRBV7-9	TRBJ2-1	TRBD1	-	CASSLLTGGISYNEQFF	TGTGCCAGCAGCTTACTGACAGGGGGGATCTCCTACAATGAGCAGTTCTTC
TRBV14	TRBJ2-3	TRBD2	-	CASSPIGRRSTDTQYF	TGTGCCAGCAGCCCAATCGGGAGGCGGAGCACAGATACGCAGTATTTT
TRBV28	TRBJ2-7	TRBD2	-	CASSFAGGPSPYF	TGTGCCAGCAGTTTCGCGGGAGGGCCGTCCCCGTACTTC
TRBV28	TRBJ1-5	-	-	CASSRGPQPQHF	TGTGCCAGCAGTAGGGGCCCCCAGCCCCAGCATTTT
TRBV6-5	TRBJ2-7	-	-	CATGLDPMPSREQYF	TGTGCCACAGGTCTAGATCCAATGCCCTCTCGGGAGCAGTACTTC
TRBV25-1	TRBJ2-7	-	-	CASSDYATPYEQYF	TGTGCCAGCAGTGACTACGCTACACCCTACGAGCAGTACTTC
TRBV7-2	TRBJ1-1	TRBD1	-	CASSSGQGNTEAFF	TGTGCCAGCAGCTCGGGACAGGGGAACACTGAAGCTTTCTTT
TRBV7-9	TRBJ2-5	-	-	CASSAGQFSETQYF	TGTGCCAGCAGCGCCGGACAGTTCTCAGAGACCCAGTACTTC
TRBV5-1	TRBJ2-1	-	-	CASSLPGREQFF	TGCGCCAGCAGCTTGCCGGGGAGGGAGCAGTTCTTC
TRBV7-9	TRBJ2-7	TRBD1	-	CASSFTGARAYEQYF	TGTGCCAGCAGCTTTACAGGGGCAAGGGCCTACGAGCAGTACTTC
TRBV28	TRBJ1-4	-	-	CASGVVKGVVFF	TGTGCCAGCGGCGTAGTGAAGGGCGTGGTGTTTTTT
TRBV7-2	TRBJ2-5	-	-	CASSPSELQETQYF	TGTGCCAGCAGTCCGTCGGAGTTACAAGAGACCCAGTACTTC
TRBV6-5	TRBJ1-4	TRBD1	-	CASSFQGALFF	TGTGCCAGCAGTTTTCAGGGGGCGCTGTTTTTT
TRBV10-3	TRBJ2-7	TRBD1	-	CAAKTGTGGTYEQYF	TGTGCCGCTAAAACCGGGACAGGGGGAACCTACGAGCAGTACTTC
TRBV27	TRBJ2-3	-	-	CASSLGERISQYF	TGTGCCAGCAGTTTGGGGGAGCGGATATCGCAGTATTTT
TRBV7-8	TRBJ2-7	-	-	CASSVPGQGYEQYF	TGTGCCAGCAGCGTTCCGGGACAAGGATACGAGCAGTACTTC
TRBV9	TRBJ1-2	-	-	CASSVVGTGTPMIF	-
TRBV21-1	TRBJ2-7	-	-	CASSRSELVEEQYF	TGTGCCAGCAGCAGGTCGGAACTAGTTGAGGAGCAGTACTTC
TRBV5-1	TRBJ2-1	-	-	CASSLVAANEQFF	TGCGCCAGCAGCTTGGTTGCAGCTAATGAGCAGTTCTTC
TRBV19	TRBJ1-1	TRBD1	-	CASSRFWVGDRGYMNTEAFF	TGTGCCAGTAGCCGGTTTTGGGTTGGAGACAGGGGGTACATGAACACTGAAGCTTTCTTT
TRBV2	TRBJ1-3	-	-	CASSREGGQSGNTIYF	TGTGCCAGCAGTCGAGAGGGGGGTCAATCTGGAAACACCATATATTTT
TRBV9	TRBJ2-3	-	-	CASSVLRRGDTQYF	TGTGCCAGCAGCGTACTTCGGCGTGGAGATACGCAGTATTTT
TRBV7-9	TRBJ2-5	-	-	CASSLTSLGQETQYF	TGTGCCAGCAGCTTAACCTCTTTGGGGCAAGAGACCCAGTACTTC
TRBV6-5	TRBJ1-5	-	once	CASSTTVRQPQHF	TGTGCCAGCAGTACGACAGTAAGGCAGCCCCAGCATTTT
TRBV18	TRBJ2-7	TRBD2	-	CASSPLAGGRDGYEQYF	TGTGCCAGCTCACCACTAGCGGGAGGGCGGGATGGCTACGAGCAGTACTTC
TRBV5-1	TRBJ1-2	-	-	CASSFRATSGDGYTF	TGCGCCAGCAGCTTTAGGGCCACATCGGGCGATGGCTACACCTTC
TRBV29-1	TRBJ2-1	TRBD2	-	CSVLGLAGHNEQFF	TGCAGCGTCCTTGGACTAGCGGGGCACAATGAGCAGTTCTTC
TRBV7-3	TRBJ1-2	-	-	CASSPGGANYGYTF	TGTGCCAGCAGCCCGGGCGGGGCTAACTATGGCTACACCTTC
TRBV28	TRBJ1-2	-	-	CASSSMDYGYTF	TGTGCCAGCAGTTCCATGGACTATGGCTACACCTTC
TRBV30	TRBJ1-1	-	few	CAWVDRYTEAFF	TGTGCCTGGGTTGACAGATACACTGAAGCTTTCTTT
TRBV7-8	TRBJ2-2	TRBD2	-	CASSLAGTSGSTGELFF	TGTGCCAGCAGCTTAGCGGGGACTAGCGGGAGTACCGGGGAGCTGTTTTTT
TRBV9	TRBJ1-2	TRBD1	-	CASSGDRVDYGYTF	TGTGCCAGCAGCGGGGACAGGGTTGACTATGGCTACACCTTC
TRBV6-5	TRBJ1-1	TRBD1	-	CASRNDKAGGTEAFF	TGTGCCAGCAGAAACGACAAGGCAGGGGGCACTGAAGCTTTCTTT
TRBV4-1	TRBJ2-6	-	-	CASSQLPGPSGANVLTF	TGCGCCAGCAGCCAACTCCCAGGGCCCTCTGGGGCCAACGTCCTGACTTTC
TRBV19	TRBJ1-5	TRBD1	-	CASSSRDSNQPQHF	TGTGCCAGTAGTTCCAGGGACAGTAATCAGCCCCAGCATTTT
TRBV7-9	TRBJ1-3	-	once	CASSPTRRILTGNTIYF	TGTGCCAGCAGCCCGACGAGGCGGATACTAACTGGAAACACCATATATTTT
TRBV7-3	TRBJ2-3	-	-	CASSKGLPSTDTQYF	TGTGCCAGCAGCAAGGGACTTCCTAGCACAGATACGCAGTATTTT
TRBV7-2	TRBJ1-2	TRBD1	-	CASSLEVIRGRSGYTF	TGTGCCAGCAGCTTAGAAGTTATCAGGGGGCGGTCTGGCTACACCTTC